A single sample is the source of the 24 T cell receptor beta chains below, sequenced in a study of CD8+ T cells in alopecia areata. Sequencing relied on a cDNA template that was reverse transcribed from extracted RNA. Clones were read by immunoSEQ multiplex PCR, and TCRdb kept only the in-frame ones, dropping some. The table includes some 99,000 clones, roughly two fifths detected once. The sample comprised CD4+ T cells sorted from blood. The source of these receptors is a human donor with alopecia areata.

The chain joins TRBV9 to TRBJ1-1, with D possibly TRBD1 on 6 matching bases. Between the trimmed V and J ends, which lost 4 bases and 4 bases, there was a span of 14 bases. The germline V gene has CDR1 SGDLS and CDR2 YYNGEE. The CDR3 covers 14 residues. For the CDR3, the DNA is TGTGCCAGCAGCCCAGGGGAGGGTGGCACTGAAGCTTTCTTT. As protein: CASSPGEGGTEAFF.

This clone has only a few counts. This chain links TRBV29-1 with TRBJ1-5, with D maybe TRBD1 (5 bases). The V end lost 4 bases, the J end lost 4 bases, and 11 bases lay between the germline ends. The CDR3 is 13 amino acids. The germline V gene encodes CDR1 SQVTM and CDR2 ANQGSEA. The CDR3 is CSVGTGTNQPQHF. The CDR3 nucleotides read TGCAGCGTTGGTACCGGGACGAATCAGCCCCAGCATTTT.

The chain employs TRBV5-1 and TRBJ2-7; tentatively, D is TRBD1 or TRBD2 (5 bases each). Trimming stripped 3 bases from V and 3 bases from J, with 13 bases between. The CDR3 has 14 amino acids. Germline-derived CDR1 and CDR2 are SGHRS and YFSETQ. The CDR3 nucleotides read TGCGCCAGCAGCTCGGGGACCGGCTTCTACGAGCAGTACTTC. The encoded protein is CASSSGTGFYEQYF.

The J gene is TRBJ2-7, the V gene TRBV15; the D is unclear. V gave up 2 bases and J gave up 2 bases, with 10 bases separating them. The CDR3 has 14 residues. CDR1 LNHNV and CDR2 YYDKDF come from the germline V gene (reference sequence). The CDR3 here is CATSRPGRAYEQYF. The CDR3 nucleotides read TGTGCCACCAGCAGACCAGGTCGTGCCTACGAGCAGTACTTC.

This clone was recorded a few times. V is TRBV4-1 and J is TRBJ2-5; a weak D match, TRBD2 (6 bases). V lost 6 bases to trimming and J lost 5 bases, with 19 bases between them. This CDR3 spans 15 amino acids. Germline loops: CDR1 MGHRA, CDR2 YSYEKL. CDR3 DNA: TGCGCCAGCAGTCCCGGGAGAGCCCGGCGGGAGACCCAGTACTTC. Protein product: CASSPGRARRETQYF.

This chain links TRBV7-2 with TRBJ1-2, with D uncertain. Trimming left V 1 base short and J 8 bases short, with 17 bases between. The CDR3 is 15 amino acids. The germline V gene encodes CDR1 SGHTA and CDR2 FQGNSA. The CDR3 sequence is CASSLGQTSSAGYTF. The CDR3 nucleotides are TGTGCCAGCAGCTTAGGACAAACGAGCTCTGCCGGCTACACCTTC.

This clone was observed a few times. The CDR3 region has the DNA TGTGCCAGCAGTTTAATCCTAGGTGAGCAGTTCTTC. This gives the protein CASSLILGEQFF. V usage is TRBV28 and J usage is TRBJ2-1; D is unclear. V lost 2 bases and J lost 9, with 8 bases in between. Looked up from germline, CDR1 is MDHEN and CDR2 is SYDVKM. CDR3 length: 12 residues.

The V and J genes are TRBV11-2 and TRBJ2-1, with D tentatively TRBD2 (6 bases). Germline CDR1 SGHAT, CDR2 FQNNGV. V was trimmed by 0 bases and J by 4 bases, leaving 10 bases between them. The CDR3 has 15 residues. CDR3 region: CASSLDRGTYNEQFF. CDR3 DNA: TGTGCCAGCAGCTTAGATCGAGGGACTTACAATGAGCAGTTCTTC. Full variable domain (outside the CDR3, taken from reference TRBV11-2 and TRBJ2-1): EAGVAQSPRYKIIEKRQSVAFWCNPISGHATLYWYQQILGQGPKLLIQFQNNGVVDDSQLPKDRFSAERLKGVDSTLKIQPAKLEDSAVYLCASSLDRGTYNEQFFGPGTRLTVL.

This clone was seen a few times. CDR3 sequence: CASSPREANTEAFF. The CDR3, as DNA: TGTGCCAGCAGTCCGCGGGAAGCAAACACTGAAGCTTTCTTT. The chain couples TRBV6-5 to TRBJ1-1; D remains unclear. This CDR3 is 14 amino acids long. From germline, CDR1 is MNHEY and CDR2 SVGAGI. With 5 bases removed from V and 2 bases from J, the gap between germline ends came to 12 bases.

The rearrangement uses TRBV27 and TRBJ2-7; TRBD1 matches 11 bases. V trimming: 6 bases; J trimming: 3 bases; junction bases outside the gene matches: 4. The CDR3 length is 14 residues. Germline V gives CDR1 MNHEY, CDR2 SMNVEV (reference sequence). CDR3 loop: CASSPGQGVYEQYF. CDR3 coding DNA: TGTGCCAGCAGCCCGGGACAGGGGGTCTACGAGCAGTACTTC.

The chain employs TRBV29-1 and TRBJ1-6; D remains unclear. Per the germline V gene, CDR1 is SQVTM and CDR2 is ANQGSEA. V dropped 2 bases and J dropped 6 bases, with 8 bases sitting between them. CDR3 length equals 13 residues. CDR3 sequence: CSVENQPNSPLHF. In DNA, the CDR3 is TGCAGCGTTGAAAACCAGCCTAATTCACCCCTCCACTTT.

This clone was detected only a few times. The chain employs TRBV19 and TRBJ1-5; D not resolved. The V and J ends lost 8 bases and 3 bases respectively, with 8 bases between them. Germline V lookup: CDR1 LNHDA, CDR2 SQIVND (reference sequence). The CDR3 extends over 12 amino acids. CDR3 sequence reads: CASGRDNQPQHF. As DNA, the CDR3 is TGTGCCAGTGGACGGGACAATCAGCCCCAGCATTTT.

V gene TRBV4-3 combines with J gene TRBJ2-3, with D tentatively TRBD1 (6 bases). The CDR3 is made up of 14 amino acids. V shed 4 bases and J shed 2 bases, with 10 bases lying between them. Germline CDR1 LGHNA, CDR2 YSLEER. The CDR3 loop reads CASSLGQNTDTQYF. In DNA, the CDR3 is TGCGCCAGCAGCCTTGGACAGAACACAGATACGCAGTATTTT.

This clone turned up a few times. This chain connects TRBV7-2 to TRBJ2-5; D uncertain. Germline loops: CDR1 SGHTA, CDR2 FQGNSA. Trimming removed 5 bases from V and 7 bases from J, with 8 bases in between. The CDR3 is 11 residues long. The CDR3 DNA follows: TGTGCCAGCAGCCTTCCTGGGACCCAGTACTTC. Protein: CASSLPGTQYF. Supplemented by reference TRBV7-2 and TRBJ2-5, the full variable domain reads GAGVSQSPSNKVTEKGKDVELRCDPISGHTALYWYRQSLGQGLEFLIYFQGNSAPDKSGLPSDRFSAERTGGSVSTLTIQRTQQEDSAVYLCASSLPGTQYFGPGTRLLVL.

This clone has a handful of counts. The chain recombines TRBV29-1 with TRBJ2-2; 7 nucleotides agree with TRBD1. The CDR3 has 12 residues. Trimming took 8 bases from V and 5 from J; bases not matched to a gene: 5. Germline V CDR1 and CDR2: SQVTM, ANQGSEA. The CDR3: CSTHRGTGELFF. The CDR3, as DNA: TGCAGCACTCACAGGGGAACCGGGGAGCTGTTTTTT.

The chain couples TRBV6-6 to TRBJ2-7; 9 nucleotides agree with TRBD1. Unmatched junction bases numbered 7, after V lost 5 bases and J lost 5 bases. Germline V gives CDR1 MNHNY, CDR2 SVGAGI (reference sequence). The CDR3 sequence is 14 residues long. The CDR3 bases are TGTGCCAGCAGTACACCACAGGGGGCCCACGAGCAGTACTTC. Protein product: CASSTPQGAHEQYF.

V is TRBV29-1 and J is TRBJ1-1; D gene uncertain. Trimming pared 3 bases from V and 6 bases from J, leaving 8 bases between. The CDR3 sequence is 11 residues long. The germline V gene encodes CDR1 SQVTM and CDR2 ANQGSEA. CDR3 bases: TGCAGCGTTGAGGTGGGCGCTGAAGCTTTCTTT. Translation gives CSVEVGAEAFF.

The chain uses TRBV29-1 and TRBJ2-1; TRBD2 aligns across 11 bases. Per germline, CDR1 SQVTM and CDR2 ANQGSEA. This CDR3 is built from 15 residues. V lost 5 bases, J lost 7 bases, and 10 bases stayed unmatched. CDR3 nucleotides: TGCAGCGTTTCAGGCGGGACTAGCGGAGGAAATGAGCAGTTCTTC. Translating gives CSVSGGTSGGNEQFF.

This clone has only a few counts. The V call is TRBV2, the J call TRBJ2-7; the D is unclear. V was cut by 4 bases and J by 2 bases, with 12 bases left in between. Germline loops: CDR1 SNHLY, CDR2 FYNNEI. CDR3 length: 14 amino acids. This chain's CDR3 is CASSATSGAYEQYF. The DNA of the CDR3 is TGTGCCAGCAGTGCGACGTCTGGGGCCTACGAGCAGTACTTC. Filled out from reference TRBV2 and TRBJ2-7, the complete variable domain reads EPEVTQTPSHQVTQMGQEVILRCVPISNHLYFYWYRQILGQKVEFLVSFYNNEISEKSEIFDDQFSVERPDGSNFTLKIRSTKLEDSAMYFCASSATSGAYEQYFGPGTRLTVT.

This sequence joins TRBV28 and TRBJ2-7; D is possibly TRBD1 (6 bases). CDR1 is MDHEN, CDR2 SYDVKM, per germline. Between the trimmed V and J ends, which lost 6 bases and 1 base, there was a span of 16 bases. The CDR3 length is 15 residues. CDR3 sequence reads: CASSPGGHKSYEQYF. The CDR3 region has the DNA TGTGCCAGCAGCCCTGGGGGCCATAAATCCTACGAGCAGTACTTC.

The sample holds a few counts of this clone. The rearrangement joins TRBV29-1 to TRBJ1-2; no clear D gene. CDR1 is SQVTM, CDR2 ANQGSEA, per germline. V gave up 4 bases and J gave up 4 bases, with 19 bases separating them. The CDR3 sequence is 15 residues long. CDR3 DNA sequence: TGCAGCGTTGCTCCTCGGGCCCCAGTACCCTATGGCTACACCTTC. Its translation is CSVAPRAPVPYGYTF.

The CDR3 loop is CASSSRVSKNIQYF. Written as DNA, the CDR3 is TGTGCCAGCAGCTCCAGGGTTTCCAAAAACATTCAGTACTTC. The chain uses TRBV14 and TRBJ2-4; TRBD1 might be the D (5 bases). V was clipped by 5 bases and J by 2 bases, with 10 bases between them. The V gene's germline CDR1 is SGHDN and CDR2 FVKESK. CDR3 size: 14 residues. The full variable domain, its missing parts supplied by reference TRBV14 and TRBJ2-4, is EAGVTQFPSHSVIEKGQTVTLRCDPISGHDNLYWYRRVMGKEIKFLLHFVKESKQDESGMPNNRFLAERTGGTYSTLKVQPAELEDSGVYFCASSSRVSKNIQYFGAGTRLSVL.

The V and J genes are TRBV7-9 and TRBJ1-1; maybe TRBD1 (5 bases). The CDR3 extends over 15 amino acids. Germline assignment: CDR1 SEHNR and CDR2 FQNEAQ (reference sequence). The germline V and J ends were trimmed by 3 bases and 1 base, with 12 bases remaining between them. The CDR3 reads CASSFRAIGNTEAFF. The CDR3 DNA sequence: TGTGCCAGCAGCTTCAGGGCAATCGGGAACACTGAAGCTTTCTTT. Drawing the rest from reference TRBV7-9 and TRBJ1-1, the complete variable domain is DTGVSQNPRHKITKRGQNVTFRCDPISEHNRLYWYRQTLGQGPEFLTYFQNEAQLEKSRLLSDRFSAERPKGSFSTLEIQRTEQGDSAMYLCASSFRAIGNTEAFFGQGTRLTVV.

The J gene is TRBJ2-7, the V gene TRBV30; 9 positions agree with TRBD2. The V gene's germline CDR1 is GTSNPN and CDR2 SVGIG (reference sequence). The V and J ends lost 2 bases and 5 bases, in that order; junction bases with no gene match: 7. The CDR3 covers 14 residues. The CDR3 DNA reads TGTGCCTGGAGTCGGGCTAGCGGGATTGACGAGCAGTACTTC. Protein: CAWSRASGIDEQYF. The full variable domain, completed using reference TRBV30 and TRBJ2-7, is SQTIHQWPATLVQPVGSPLSLECTVEGTSNPNLYWYRQAAGRGLQLLFYSVGIGQISSEVPQNLSASRPQDRQFILSSKKLLLSDSGFYLCAWSRASGIDEQYFGPGTRLTVT.